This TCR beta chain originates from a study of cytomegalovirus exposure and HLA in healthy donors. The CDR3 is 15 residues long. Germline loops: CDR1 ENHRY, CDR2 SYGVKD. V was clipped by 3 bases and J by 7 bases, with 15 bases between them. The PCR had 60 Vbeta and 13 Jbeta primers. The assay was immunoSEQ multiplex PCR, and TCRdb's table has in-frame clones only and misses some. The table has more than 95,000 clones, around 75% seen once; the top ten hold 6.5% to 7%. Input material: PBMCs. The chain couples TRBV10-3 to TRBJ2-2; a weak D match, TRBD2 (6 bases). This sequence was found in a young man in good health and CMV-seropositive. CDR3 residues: CAISDPGLDVGELFF. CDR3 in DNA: TGTGCCATCAGTGACCCGGGACTCGACGTCGGGGAGCTGTTTTTT.